This T cell receptor beta chain comes out of a study of blood T cell repertoires in COVID-19. This clone was observed a single time. In the original processing: Nucleated cell number was recorded as an estimate derived from reference gene primer amplification. Here immunoSEQ multiplex PCR was the method, and the copy in TCRdb shows in-frame clones only, minus some. V and J calls and clone size follow that table, whereas D and trimming were derived from the DNA. The repertoire has a few hundred thousand clones, around 84% of them found once; the top ten carry over 15%. CDR3 size: 16 residues. The trim removed 4 bases at V and 4 bases at J, leaving 10 bases unmatched. Germline CDR1 reads SGDLS; CDR2 reads YYNGEE.

The V call is TRBV9, the J call TRBJ2-5; 10 bases are shared with TRBD1. The clonotype originates from a woman of 80 years or more with active or convalescent COVID-19. Sequencing was carried out using peripheral blood. The CDR3 coding sequence is TGTGCCAGCAGCCCCCGGGACAGGGGCTCGGGAGAGACCCAGTACTTC. Translated, it gives CASSPRDRGSGETQYF.